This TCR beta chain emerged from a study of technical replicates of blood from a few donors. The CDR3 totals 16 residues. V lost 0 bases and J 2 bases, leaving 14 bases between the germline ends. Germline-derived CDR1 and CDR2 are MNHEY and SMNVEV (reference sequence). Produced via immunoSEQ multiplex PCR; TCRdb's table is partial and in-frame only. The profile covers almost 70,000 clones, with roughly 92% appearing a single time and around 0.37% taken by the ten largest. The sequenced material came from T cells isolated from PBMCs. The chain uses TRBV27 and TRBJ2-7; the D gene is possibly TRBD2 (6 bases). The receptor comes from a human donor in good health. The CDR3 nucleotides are TGTGCCAGCAGTTTATCAACAGCGGGCCCCGCCTACGAGCAGTACTTC. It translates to CASSLSTAGPAYEQYF.